This TCR beta chain was recovered during a study of response to subunit inactivated influenza vaccine. Whole-study findings and limits: Each seasonal flu vaccination may recruit only limited new T cells, authors suggested.

Each CDR3 protein is one row after TCRdb ran MiXCR on the RT-PCR reads. The repertoire holds about 180,000 distinct CDR3 sequences, with about 10% as singletons. Germline V gene lookup returns CDR1 SGHRS and CDR2 YFSETQ. CDR3 size: 14 residues. This clonotype turned up a few times. Its target is not known. At one end the junction does not follow the germline gene, possibly because of a read error. The sequence derives from a man between 45 and 60 years old who received an inactivated influenza vaccine. The genes are TRBV5-1 and TRBJ2-1, with TRBD1 matching over 7 bases. The sample was non-naive T cells sorted from PBMCs, taken on the day of vaccination. The CDR3 is CASTGTAGANEQFF. The DNA for the CDR3 is TGCGCGAGCACCGGGACAGCCGGGGCCAATGAGCAGTTCTTC.